The 21 T cell receptor beta chains below were found in one sample sequenced in a study of cytomegalovirus exposure and HLA in healthy donors. With 60 Vbeta and 13 Jbeta primers, the PCR was carried out. Sequencing was performed with immunoSEQ multiplex PCR; in TCRdb, only in-frame clones are kept and a portion is missing. The table has roughly 110,000 clones, around three quarters seen once. The sample was PBMCs. These receptors all stem from a man younger than 40 in good health and CMV-seronegative.

The V gene is TRBV7-3, the J gene TRBJ2-1; 9 bases are shared with TRBD2. V lost 3 bases and J lost 5; bases outside the gene matches: 5. CDR1 and CDR2 (germline): SGHTA, FQGTGA. CDR3 size: 15 residues. CDR3 coding DNA: TGTGCCAGCAGCTTTCGCGGGGGGGCCGACAATGAGCAGTTCTTC. This gives the protein CASSFRGGADNEQFF.

This rearrangement joins TRBV7-3 to TRBJ2-2; D possibly corresponds to TRBD1 (6 bases). With 2 bases removed from V and 2 bases from J, the gap between germline ends came to 12 bases. Germline loops: CDR1 SGHTA, CDR2 FQGTGA. This CDR3 comprises 16 residues. The CDR3 region is CASSLEAGANTGELFF. DNA of the CDR3: TGTGCCAGCAGCTTAGAAGCAGGGGCAAACACCGGGGAGCTGTTTTTT.

This chain links TRBV18 with TRBJ2-1; the match to TRBD2 covers 7 bases. CDR1 and CDR2 (germline): KGHSH, LQKENI. V lost 6 bases and J lost 6; bases outside the gene matches: 14. This CDR3 has 16 residues. CDR3 residues: CASSPYAGVSGNEQFF. Here the CDR3 DNA reads TGTGCCAGCTCCCCCTACGCGGGGGTTTCGGGCAATGAGCAGTTCTTC.

The chain employs TRBV9 and TRBJ1-1; 9 nucleotides agree with TRBD1. Germline assignment: CDR1 SGDLS and CDR2 YYNGEE. V shed 7 bases, J shed 1 base, and the junction held 8 bases outside the gene matches. The CDR3 is 15 residues long. CDR3 sequence: CASGQGNVRNTEAFF. CDR3 sequence (DNA): TGTGCCAGCGGACAGGGGAACGTCCGGAACACTGAAGCTTTCTTT.

This chain joins TRBV20-1 and TRBJ2-3; D gene unclear. V shed 5 bases and J shed 0 bases, with 3 bases lying between them. The CDR3 loop spans 11 amino acids. The germline V gene encodes CDR1 DFQATT and CDR2 SNEGSKA (reference sequence). CDR3 protein: CSAYSTDTQYF. As DNA, the CDR3 is TGCAGTGCTTATAGCACAGATACGCAGTATTTT.

This clone was recorded only once. CDR3 region: CATRTGGVNQPQHF. CDR3 DNA: TGTGCCACCCGGACAGGGGGTGTCAATCAGCCCCAGCATTTT. The chain couples TRBV28 to TRBJ1-5, with 10 positions matching TRBD1. The J segment lost 3 bases and the V segment lost 10 bases, leaving 6 bases of the junction unmatched. CDR1 is MDHEN and CDR2 is SYDVKM in the germline V gene. This CDR3 is built from 14 residues.

The rearrangement uses TRBV7-3 and TRBJ2-3; D remains unclear. V lost 4 bases and J lost 2, with 7 bases in between. CDR1 and CDR2 from the germline V gene are SGHTA and FQGTGA. The CDR3 consists of 13 residues. This chain's CDR3 is CASSYTYTDTQYF. Here the CDR3 DNA reads TGTGCCAGCAGCTATACATACACAGATACGCAGTATTTT.

The V call is TRBV9, the J call TRBJ2-2; the D gene is possibly TRBD1 (5 bases). The CDR3 consists of 13 residues. V was cut by 2 bases and J by 4 bases, with 6 bases left in between. Germline V gives CDR1 SGDLS, CDR2 YYNGEE. The CDR3 DNA reads as TGTGCCAGCAGCGTGCAGGGCACCGGGGAGCTGTTTTTT. This translates into CASSVQGTGELFF.

J is TRBJ2-2 and V is TRBV28; 8 nucleotides agree with TRBD2. This CDR3 comprises 15 residues. Germline lookup yields CDR1 MDHEN and CDR2 SYDVKM. Unmatched junction bases numbered 4, after V lost 4 bases and J lost 3 bases. This CDR3 reads CASSSGGQDTGELFF. The CDR3 nucleotides read TGTGCCAGCAGTTCGGGAGGGCAGGACACCGGGGAGCTGTTTTTT.

The chain links TRBV7-9 to TRBJ2-5; weak D call: TRBD2 (7 bases). The length of the CDR3 is 16 residues. Germline CDR1 SEHNR, CDR2 FQNEAQ (reference sequence). V was pared by 0 bases and J by 1 base, with 12 bases between. CDR3 bases: TGTGCCAGCAGCTTAGCTGGCGGGGGCGTCCAAGAGACCCAGTACTTC. Translating gives CASSLAGGGVQETQYF.

There are a few counts of this clone. This rearrangement joins TRBV28 to TRBJ1-2, with a possible D match to TRBD1 (5 bases). Trimming removed 8 bases from V and 7 bases from J, with 11 bases in between. The length of the CDR3 is 11 residues. The germline CDR1 and CDR2 sequences are MDHEN and SYDVKM. The CDR3 sequence: CASGPGVGYTF. Written as DNA, the CDR3 is TGTGCCAGCGGTCCGGGGGTTGGCTACACCTTC.

This clone was seen just once. J is TRBJ1-1 and V is TRBV30; 7 bases agree with TRBD1. The CDR3 is 12 residues long. From germline, CDR1 is GTSNPN and CDR2 SVGIG (reference sequence). J was trimmed by 14 bases and V by 3 bases; bases with no gene match: 12. The CDR3 DNA sequence: TGTGCCTGGAGGACTGGGACAGCGAAGTTCTTCTTT. Encoded protein: CAWRTGTAKFFF.

The chain is built from TRBV29-1 and TRBJ2-6; 7 bases agree with TRBD1. The CDR3 runs 15 residues. With V trimmed by 6 bases and J by 4 bases, 9 bases remained unmatched. Germline CDR1 is SQVTM and CDR2 is ANQGSEA. As DNA, the CDR3 is TGCAGCGTGGGAAGACAGGGCTCAGGGGCCAACGTCCTGACTTTC. The encoded protein is CSVGRQGSGANVLTF.

V is TRBV28 and J is TRBJ1-5; no clear D gene. CDR3 length: 14 residues. The germline V and J ends were trimmed by 6 bases and 6 bases, with 15 bases remaining between them. CDR1 and CDR2 (germline): MDHEN, SYDVKM. CDR3 region: CASSDLGDRQPQHF. The CDR3 nucleotides read TGTGCCAGCAGCGATCTGGGCGACCGTCAGCCCCAGCATTTT.

The chain couples TRBV9 to TRBJ1-1; no reliable D call. V was shortened by 3 bases and J by 0 bases, with 6 bases between the two germline ends. CDR1 is SGDLS, CDR2 YYNGEE, per germline. This CDR3 spans 13 amino acids. CDR3 in DNA: TGTGCCAGCAGCGGGCAAGTGAACACTGAAGCTTTCTTT. It specifies CASSGQVNTEAFF.

The chain has TRBV7-3 and TRBJ2-6; perhaps TRBD2 as D (6 bases). The CDR3 runs to 16 residues. Germline CDR1 is SGHTA and CDR2 is FQGTGA. Trimming removed 4 bases at V and 0 bases at J, with 10 bases between. CDR3 protein: CASSSPGSSGANVLTF. CDR3 sequence (DNA): TGTGCCAGCAGCTCCCCCGGGAGCTCTGGGGCCAACGTCCTGACTTTC.

This clone was observed a handful of times. The chain couples TRBV18 to TRBJ2-2, with 7 bases identical to TRBD2. CDR1 KGHSH and CDR2 LQKENI come from the germline V gene. V gave up 8 bases and J gave up 4 bases; unmatched junction bases: 7. The CDR3 length is 14 residues. CDR3 in DNA: TGTGCCAGCCTCCGAGGACTAGGCACCGGGGAGCTGTTTTTT. Its translation: CASLRGLGTGELFF. The full variable domain, with the rest looked up from reference TRBV18 and TRBJ2-2, is NAGVMQNPRHLVRRRGQEARLRCSPMKGHSHVYWYRQLPEEGLKFMVYLQKENIIDESGMPKERFSAEFPKEGPSILRIQQVVRGDSAAYFCASLRGLGTGELFFGEGSRLTVL.

CDR3 sequence: CSVGSRGLGQPQHF. The CDR3 bases are TGCAGCGTTGGGAGCAGGGGGCTTGGTCAGCCCCAGCATTTT. The rearrangement uses TRBV29-1 and TRBJ1-5, with 8 nucleotides matching TRBD1. The CDR3 runs to 14 residues. Germline CDR1 is SQVTM and CDR2 is ANQGSEA. The trim removed 4 bases at V and 6 bases at J, leaving 8 bases unmatched.

In its sample, this clone was seen a few times. V and J are TRBV11-2 and TRBJ2-3, with a tentative D call TRBD2 (6 bases). The CDR3 spans 15 residues. The germline CDR1 and CDR2 sequences are SGHAT and FQNNGV. The V and J ends lost 5 bases and 6 bases respectively, with 18 bases between them. CDR3 bases: TGTGCCAGCAGCCAAACACGGGGGACCCGGGATACGCAGTATTTT. Its translation is CASSQTRGTRDTQYF.

This rearrangement joins TRBV7-2 to TRBJ1-5; 7 bases agree with TRBD1. V was pared by 5 bases and J by 5 bases, with 9 bases of the junction left unmatched. The CDR3 covers 15 residues. CDR1 and CDR2 (germline): SGHTA, FQGNSA. The CDR3 DNA is TGTGCCAGCAGCGTCCAGACAGGGTCCGATCAGCCCCAGCATTTT. It specifies CASSVQTGSDQPQHF.

CDR3 region: CSASDSLYGYTF. The DNA of the CDR3 is TGCAGCGCCTCTGACAGTTTATATGGCTACACCTTC. The chain is built from TRBV29-1 and TRBJ1-2, with D maybe TRBD1 (5 bases). V gave up 7 bases and J gave up 5 bases, with 14 bases separating them. The V gene's germline CDR1 is SQVTM and CDR2 ANQGSEA. This CDR3 contains 12 residues.